Each of the 8 T cell receptor beta chains below was sequenced from the same sample in a study of T-cell reconstitution after alpha-beta-depleted transplantation in children. Molecular barcoding with unique molecular identifiers was used for the TCRbeta library. TCRdb passed the PCR reads through MiXCR, listing each CDR3 protein once. This table has roughly 100,000 distinct CDR3 sequences, approximately 9.2% appearing once. The sample consisted of PBMCs from the stem cell graft donor, taken from the stem cell graft. These receptors came from a human donor who donated a stem cell graft to a child with congenital amegakaryocytic thrombocytopenia.

This clonotype has ten or more counts. The chain links TRBV20-1 to TRBJ2-2, with D unclear. From germline, CDR1 is DFQATT and CDR2 SNEGSKA (reference sequence). Trimming stripped 2 bases from V and 3 bases from J, with 13 bases between. The CDR3 sequence is 15 residues long. The CDR3 spells CSARTPGRDTGELFF. CDR3 DNA sequence: TGCAGTGCTAGAACCCCGGGCCGGGACACCGGGGAGCTGTTTTTT.

This clonotype was observed many times. The chain uses TRBV7-9 and TRBJ2-1; D is unresolved. Germline V gives CDR1 SEHNR, CDR2 FQNEAQ (reference sequence). The CDR3 is 15 residues long. Trimming removed 2 bases from V and 0 bases from J, with 8 bases in between. The CDR3 region has the DNA TGTGCCAGCAGCTTACAACTGGACTCCTACAATGAGCAGTTCTTC. Its protein is CASSLQLDSYNEQFF.

In this sample, this clonotype turned up many times. The chain has TRBV20-1 and TRBJ2-5; D may correspond to TRBD1 or TRBD2 (5 bases each). V lost 3 bases and J 3 bases, leaving 17 bases between the germline ends. Germline CDR1 reads DFQATT; CDR2 reads SNEGSKA (reference sequence). The CDR3 consists of 15 residues. CDR3 DNA: TGCAGTGCTAGGAGAGCCCGGGACCTGGAAGAGACCCAGTACTTC. Its protein product is CSARRARDLEETQYF.

In its sample, this clonotype was seen a few times. V gene TRBV20-1 combines with J gene TRBJ1-4; TRBD1 agrees at 8 bases. V lost 6 bases and J lost 1; bases outside the gene matches: 10. Germline V gene sequence: CDR1 DFQATT, CDR2 SNEGSKA (reference sequence). The CDR3 consists of 16 residues. This CDR3 reads CSAKTGEALTNEKLFF. Written as DNA, the CDR3 is TGCAGTGCCAAGACAGGGGAAGCCTTAACTAATGAAAAACTGTTTTTT.

This clonotype was recorded many times. The gene calls are TRBV29-1 and TRBJ2-5; D perhaps matches TRBD2 (5 bases). V lost 1 base and J lost 7, with 16 bases in between. Germline V lookup: CDR1 SQVTM, CDR2 ANQGSEA. The CDR3 runs to 14 residues. CDR3: CSVEVGYGVSTQYF. The CDR3 DNA follows: TGCAGCGTTGAAGTTGGGTACGGGGTGTCGACCCAGTACTTC.

This clonotype occurred many times. This chain connects TRBV5-1 to TRBJ1-2; D is unclear. This CDR3 region has 14 residues. The V and J ends lost 1 base and 4 bases respectively, with 11 bases between them. CDR1 and CDR2 (germline): SGHRS, YFSETQ. This chain's CDR3 is CASSLYVGFYGYTF. The CDR3 region has the DNA TGCGCCAGCAGCTTGTATGTAGGATTCTATGGCTACACCTTC.

This clonotype is medium-sized (0.01 to 0.1%) within its sample. The V gene is TRBV7-2, the J gene TRBJ2-1, with D tentatively TRBD2 (6 bases). Germline V gene data show CDR1 as SGHTA and CDR2 as FQGNSA. Trimming removed 5 bases from V and 0 bases from J, with 14 bases in between. CDR3 length equals 16 residues. CDR3 bases: TGTGCCAGCAGCCCCCTCTGGGGAGGCTCCTACAATGAGCAGTTCTTC. The encoded protein is CASSPLWGGSYNEQFF.

This clonotype was counted many times. V is TRBV6-2 or TRBV6-3 and J is TRBJ2-7, with 10 bases fitting TRBD1. Germline V CDR1 and CDR2: MNHEY, SVGEGT. This CDR3 has 13 residues. V gave up 5 bases and J gave up 5 bases; unmatched junction bases: 3. The CDR3 is CASSGTGVNEQYF. CDR3 sequence (DNA): TGTGCCAGCAGTGGGACAGGGGTCAACGAGCAGTACTTC.